A single sample is the source of the 22 T cell receptor beta chains below, sequenced in a study of blood T cells in healthy people across ages. Primers used in a second PCR of about 6 to 11 cycles were a sample-barcoded 5' primer and a J-beta primer mix. TCRdb analysed the 5' RACE reads with MiXCR anew, one entry per CDR3 protein. The sample lists over 500,000 distinct CDR3 sequences, about 28% occurring once. The sample was also linked to a second study, of T cells of mothers and their children.

The sequenced material came from blood. These receptors all come from a boy younger than 10 in good health.

This clonotype was recorded a few times. The rearrangement uses TRBV7-2 and TRBJ2-5, with 7 bases fitting TRBD1. TRBJ2-7 explains the end of the DNA better; the J call may be wrong. Germline lookup yields CDR1 SGHTA and CDR2 FQGNSA. CDR3 size: 14 residues. Written as DNA, the CDR3 is TGTGCCAGCAGCTTGGTCAGGGGGATATACGAGCAGTACTTC. This encodes CASSLVRGIYEQYF.

The V gene is TRBV7-3, the J gene TRBJ2-2, with 8 bases fitting TRBD1. Trimming cost V 5 bases and J 4 bases; bases outside gene matches: 3. This CDR3 spans 14 amino acids. Germline-derived CDR1 and CDR2 are SGHTA and FQGTGA. The CDR3 nucleotides read TGTGCCAGCAGCCGGACAGGGTCCACCGGGGAGCTGTTTTTT. As protein: CASSRTGSTGELFF.

CDR3 coding DNA: TGTGCCAGCAGTTTAAAAGGTACTCAAGAGACCCAGTACTTC. The encoded protein is CASSLKGTQETQYF. The chain is built from TRBV12-3 or TRBV12-4 and TRBJ2-5; unclear D gene. This CDR3 is 14 amino acids long. V was trimmed by 2 bases and J by 2 bases, leaving 9 bases between them.

This chain joins TRBV20-1 and TRBJ2-2; 8 bases match TRBD2. Germline V gene data show CDR1 as DFQATT and CDR2 as SNEGSKA (reference sequence). Trimming took 5 bases from V and 7 from J; bases not matched to a gene: 9. There are 14 residues in the CDR3. CDR3 region: CSAPNGGAVGELFF. For the CDR3, the DNA is TGCAGTGCTCCGAACGGGGGGGCCGTCGGGGAGCTGTTTTTT.

On this clonotype itself: Lacking the conserved final phenylalanine or tryptophan, this CDR3 likely reflects a read error. J is TRBJ2-5 and V is TRBV7-9, with D tentatively TRBD1 (6 bases). Germline-derived CDR1 and CDR2 are SEHNR and FQNEAQ (reference sequence). This CDR3 comprises 15 residues. Trimming removed 5 bases at V and 5 bases at J, with 18 bases between. CDR3 protein: CASSQGQPPGETQYL. As DNA, the CDR3 is TGTGCCAGCAGCCAAGGACAGCCGCCCGGGGAGACCCAGTACTTA.

The V gene is TRBV19, the J gene TRBJ1-1; D might be TRBD1 (5 bases). V dropped 3 bases and J dropped 5 bases, with 10 bases sitting between them. CDR3 length equals 13 residues. CDR1 is LNHDA and CDR2 is SQIVND in the germline V gene (reference sequence). In nucleotides, the CDR3 is TGTGCCAGTAGTATCTCCAGGGCAACTGAAGCTTTCTTT. Translation: CASSISRATEAFF.

This clonotype appeared a few times. The V call is TRBV6-1, the J call TRBJ2-1, with 10 bases that match TRBD2. V was clipped by 0 bases and J by 3 bases; unmatched bases: 2. CDR3 length: 16 residues. The germline gives CDR1 MNHNS, CDR2 SASEGT. The CDR3 sequence: CASSEASGGDYNEQFF. The CDR3, as DNA: TGTGCCAGCAGTGAAGCGAGCGGGGGGGACTACAATGAGCAGTTCTTC.

This clonotype was observed a few times. The J gene is TRBJ1-5, the V gene TRBV9; D gene ambiguous. Germline lookup yields CDR1 SGDLS and CDR2 YYNGEE. This CDR3 comprises 15 residues. V lost 0 bases and J lost 7, with 14 bases in between. CDR3 protein: CASSVGPDPGQPQHF. In DNA form, the CDR3 reads TGTGCCAGCAGCGTAGGTCCCGACCCCGGGCAGCCCCAGCATTTT.

The chain links TRBV25-1 to TRBJ1-1, with D maybe TRBD1 (5 bases). The germline V gene has CDR1 MGHDK and CDR2 SYGVNS. V was trimmed by 8 bases and J by 8 bases, leaving 12 bases between them. This CDR3 has 11 residues. CDR3 amino acids: CASGGGGEAFF. The CDR3 nucleotides are TGTGCCAGCGGGGGGGGTGGGGAAGCTTTCTTT.

In its sample, this clonotype was seen many times. The chain carries TRBV7-8 and TRBJ2-2; 9 bases fit TRBD1. The CDR3 covers 16 residues. Trimming at V came to 1 base and at J to 7 bases, leaving 7 bases not matched to a gene. Germline V gene sequence: CDR1 SGHVS, CDR2 FQNEAQ. The DNA of the CDR3 is TGTGCCAGCAGCTTAGTTGGGACAGGGTCTGTCGGGGAGCTGTTTTTT. Its protein product is CASSLVGTGSVGELFF.

A few counts support this clonotype. The CDR3 region is CASSLKVWSNTEAFF. The DNA for the CDR3 is TGTGCCAGCAGTCTGAAAGTGTGGTCTAACACTGAAGCTTTCTTT. The chain couples TRBV6-5 to TRBJ1-1; D is uncertain. This CDR3 spans 15 amino acids. V lost 5 bases and J lost 2, with 15 bases in between. Germline loops: CDR1 MNHEY, CDR2 SVGAGI.

The rearrangement links TRBV20-1 to TRBJ2-4; TRBD2 agrees at 10 bases. Germline values: CDR1 DFQATT, CDR2 SNEGSKA (reference sequence). The V segment lost 7 bases and the J segment 3 bases; nucleotides outside the gene matches: 3. This CDR3 spans 13 amino acids. CDR3 in amino acids: CSVLAGGKNIQYF. In DNA, the CDR3 is TGCAGTGTTTTAGCGGGAGGCAAAAACATTCAGTACTTC.

This clonotype was observed once. The junction and the germline gene differ at one end; a read error may be behind it. The chain carries TRBV7-2 and TRBJ2-5, with 9 bases matching TRBD1. The J call is doubtful: the DNA matches TRBJ2-1 better. CDR3 length: 15 residues. Germline assignment: CDR1 SGHTA and CDR2 FQGNSA. In DNA form, the CDR3 reads TGTGCCAGCAACTTAGCCGGACAGGGGCACAATGAGCAGTTCTTC. It specifies CASNLAGQGHNEQFF.

This clonotype was seen only a few times. This chain links TRBV11-1 with TRBJ1-6; TRBD1 matches at 10 bases. The J segment lost 10 bases and the V segment lost 3 bases, leaving 3 bases of the junction unmatched. The CDR3 is 14 residues long. Germline assignment: CDR1 SGHAT and CDR2 FQDESV (reference sequence). The CDR3 region is CASSFRDRGSPLHF. The CDR3 DNA follows: TGTGCCAGCAGCTTCCGGGACAGGGGATCACCCCTCCACTTT.

This clonotype turned up a few times. Compared with germline, one end of the junction differs, possibly owing to a read error. The rearrangement joins TRBV18 to TRBJ2-7, with D unresolved. From germline, CDR1 is KGHSH and CDR2 LQKENI. There are 13 residues in the CDR3. The CDR3 nucleotides are TGTGCCAGCTCCCTTGAGAAAGACATTTCCCCCCACTTC. The encoded protein is CASSLEKDISPHF. The whole variable domain, filled in from reference TRBV18 and TRBJ2-7, reads NAGVMQNPRHLVRRRGQEARLRCSPMKGHSHVYWYRQLPEEGLKFMVYLQKENIIDESGMPKERFSAEFPKEGPSILRIQQVVRGDSAAYFCASSLEKDISPHFGPGTRLTVT.

This clonotype was seen only a few times. The J gene is TRBJ2-1, the V gene TRBV6-2 or TRBV6-3; TRBD2 matches at 8 bases. Germline CDR1 MNHEY, CDR2 SVGEGT. Germline trimming cut 6 bases from V and 7 bases from J; bases unmatched to any gene: 8. The CDR3 is 14 residues long. Written as DNA, the CDR3 is TGTGCCAGCAGGGAACGGGAGGGCCTAAATGAGCAGTTCTTC. Its translation is CASREREGLNEQFF.

V and J are TRBV7-9 and TRBJ2-7, with D possibly matching TRBD2 (5 bases). The CDR3 consists of 12 residues. Germline CDR1 SEHNR, CDR2 FQNEAQ (reference sequence). Trimming removed 7 bases at V and 2 bases at J, with 9 bases between. CDR3 bases: TGTGCCAGCACCGGGGTAACCTACGAGCAGTACTTC. Its translation is CASTGVTYEQYF.

The gene calls are TRBV30 and TRBJ2-5, with D unresolved. The end of the DNA aligns better with TRBJ2-1, so the J call may be wrong. Germline V gene sequence: CDR1 GTSNPN, CDR2 SVGIG (reference sequence). This CDR3 region has 12 residues. DNA for the CDR3: TGTGCCTGGAGTTGGGTGGGCAATGAGCAGTTCTTC. It yields the protein CAWSWVGNEQFF.

This clonotype has a handful of counts. V gene TRBV20-1 combines with J gene TRBJ1-1; a weak D match, TRBD1 (6 bases). The CDR3 runs 15 residues. V was shortened by 0 bases and J by 6 bases, with 17 bases between the two germline ends. CDR1 and CDR2 from the germline V gene are DFQATT and SNEGSKA (reference sequence). CDR3 bases: TGCAGTGCTAGAGATGGGTACAGGGCGGGGGCTGAAGCTTTCTTT. Translated: CSARDGYRAGAEAFF.

This clonotype was counted between two and nine times. The rearrangement links TRBV7-8 to TRBJ2-5, with TRBD1 identical over 9 bases. The last part of the DNA fits TRBJ2-1 better; the J call may be wrong. The length of the CDR3 is 17 residues. Germline CDR1 SGHVS, CDR2 FQNEAQ. The CDR3 loop reads CASSLVGRTGVYNEQFF. CDR3 DNA: TGTGCCAGCAGCTTAGTCGGTAGGACAGGGGTCTACAATGAGCAGTTCTTC.

There are a few counts of this clonotype. This chain uses TRBV29-1 with TRBJ1-1; weak D call: TRBD1 (5 bases). This CDR3 contains 12 residues. V lost 6 bases and J 5 bases, leaving 13 bases between the germline ends. Germline V gene data show CDR1 as SQVTM and CDR2 as ANQGSEA. CDR3 bases: TGCAGCGTCGTGAGCCAGGGAACTGAAGCTTTCTTT. Its protein product is CSVVSQGTEAFF.

The table lists this clonotype with a few counts. This chain connects TRBV29-1 to TRBJ1-3; D unclear. There are 12 residues in the CDR3. The V gene's germline CDR1 is SQVTM and CDR2 ANQGSEA. The ends were cut back, 6 bases at V and 6 bases at J, with 12 bases in the middle. The CDR3 DNA reads TGCAGCGTCATCCTACACCCAAACACCATATATTTT. Translating it yields CSVILHPNTIYF. Based on the CDR3 plus reference TRBV29-1 and TRBJ1-3, the full variable domain is SAVISQKPSRDICQRGTSLTIQCQVDSQVTMMFWYRQQPGQSLTLIATANQGSEATYESGFVIDKFPISRPNLTFSTLTVSNMSPEDSSIYLCSVILHPNTIYFGEGSWLTVV.